This T cell receptor beta chain derives from a study of cytomegalovirus exposure and HLA in healthy donors (TCRdb year 2017). Turning to the overall study: According to an earlier analysis of 550 to 700 of the donors, about 190 million T cells yielded 117 million unique TCR beta sequences and roughly 280 Gb of sequence data. In a later genetic analysis, genome-wide SNP genotypes for about three fifths of the roughly 670 donors were used, and that subset was treated as a discovery cohort. To predict cytomegalovirus infection status, the study combined high-throughput TCR immunosequencing, statistical association of individual TCRs with disease status, and machine learning. Of the 398 genotyped donors, more than 75% were placed in the genetic ancestry cluster associated with self-reported Caucasian donors. To study patterns of TCR occurrence, a later analysis re-analyzed previously published TCR beta repertoires from several hundred donors and added high-resolution HLA genotyping. An earlier analysis of 587 of the donors used high-throughput TCR beta sequencing to judge whether each TCR beta V gene segment behaved as functional or pseudogenic. Roughly five DR-DQ haplotypes were treated as single units for association and clustering because of strong linkage in the cohort. All discovery cohort repertoires had been generated on a single sequencing platform. Along with the approximately 700-subject first cohort, a separate validation cohort of around 110 different subjects was used. The aim of the study was to test whether cataloging public T cell receptors could identify signatures of past pathogen exposure. Roughly 300 gigabases of sequencing data and roughly 80 million unique TCR sequences made up an early release that covered over 550 HLA-typed donors. Rather than drawing on any new phenotypic data, the later analysis identified candidate immune exposures from TCR beta sequences and the way those sequences occurred across donors. Across about 380 genotyped donors of the cohort, an average of approximately 220,000 unique TCR beta nucleotide sequences per donor were sequenced, and roughly 18% of those sequences were non-productive. Typing coverage differed by locus: A, B, C, DRB1 and DQB1 were typed in roughly 620-640 donors, DQA1 in about 500, DPA1 in roughly 590, and DPB1 in just under 490. Using immunosequencing, the study profiled T cell repertoires from about 650 subjects and related those repertoires to cytomegalovirus serostatus. Class I and class II HLA loci were covered by the typing at four-digit resolution. Donor age, sex, ethnicity and CMV serostatus were collected together with the repertoire data.

Its CDR3 holds 15 amino acids, cysteine through phenylalanine. Kept here is only the CDR3 DNA, which spans 45 bases and is read in frame from base 1. V is pruned by 2 bases and J by 3 bases, leaving 4 bases of the junction without a gene match. Sequences MNHNS (CDR1) and SASEGT (CDR2) are obtained from the germline V gene. In total, about 650 healthy bone marrow donors made up the cohort. All cohort members were sampled while nominally healthy, although unrecorded immune exposures were likely present. The donor tested CMV seropositive, placing the donor among the 289 seropositive members of the cohort. Each donor provided a peripheral blood sample, and peripheral blood mononuclear cells were used for TCR beta sequencing. Genomic DNA extraction from the blood cell samples was performed with the Qiagen DNeasy Blood Extraction Kit. On the study overall, not on this receptor specifically: Most TCR sequences were seen in very few donors, while some public TCRs were found in many individuals. In both the original and validation cohorts, the classifier was reported to diagnose cytomegalovirus status with high specificity and sensitivity. Most CMV-associated TCR beta chains appeared to be HLA-restricted in a later analysis, and the HLA associations seemed to be driven largely by CMV exposure. Sequencing depth was assumed to be roughly uniform across donors in the presence/absence analyses, though that assumption may not hold. In this cohort, only TCR beta chains were sequenced, and detectable features were limited by the absence of alpha or paired-chain data. When HLA alleles, especially DR and DQ, strongly co-occurred, attributing TCR associations to individual alleles was difficult. A further reported finding was that TCR beta sequences accurately predicted the HLA-A and HLA-B alleles for most subjects in the first cohort. In the study, approximately 160 TCR beta chains were listed as associated with cytomegalovirus. Because HLA typing was missing for some donors at each locus, association tests included only the typed subset. According to a later genetic analysis, donors in an Asian-associated ancestry cluster had fewer N-insertions in productive TCRs than the roughly 660-donor mean. For the cohort, immune exposure information was limited to CMV serostatus. Three of the identified cytomegalovirus-associated TCR beta chains were confirmed in vitro to be specific for cytomegalovirus antigens. At a false discovery rate of 0.05, a later analysis linked 15,000 to 20,000 TCR beta sequences to specific HLA alleles. Because counts were too low, some 17 rarely observed V segments, including chromosome 9 orphons, were left out of the earlier analysis of 587 of the donors. In a later genetic analysis, a missense DCLRE1C variant was associated with V-gene and J-gene trimming of TCR beta chains, and the association was replicated in an independent cohort. Several of the top co-occurrence clusters appeared to be linked to parvovirus B19, influenza, CMV and Epstein-Barr virus, according to a later analysis. In an earlier analysis of 450 to 750 of the donors, most TCR beta V segments appeared in productive rearrangements about 87% or about 30% of the time, broadly matching IMGT annotations. The 87-base-pair reads could not distinguish some IMGT-functional V segments, including TRBV6-2 and TRBV6-3, so those segments were excluded. According to the authors, the approach could potentially be generalized to other disease states and immunological phenotypes. Linkage disequilibrium might explain the correlated functional status among segregating V segments, but an unknown experimental factor could not be excluded. In a later analysis, HLA-associated TCR beta chains showed more clonal expansion and lower generation probabilities than non-associated chains that were equally common. According to a later analysis, TCR association rates differed among HLA loci, with DRB1 alleles showing the most associated TCRs and HLA-C alleles showing the fewest. A group of highly shared sequence variants was considered likely to be a technical artifact of the sequencing pipeline.

A few counts support this clone. Its antigen remains undetermined. One base away there is no much larger clone; base qualities are not given. Library creation used the immunoSEQ multiplex PCR assay. For the multiplex PCR, a mixture combining 60 forward primers for TCR Vbeta segments and 13 reverse primers for TCR Jbeta segments was used. The CDR3 region of rearranged TCR beta genes was amplified from genomic DNA with a multiplex PCR assay. The amplified TCR beta libraries were sequenced on the Illumina HiSeq System as 87-base-pair reads. Regarding the original processing steps: A later analysis tallied 70 million to 100 million unique TCR beta chains across the roughly 610 repertoires, and roughly 11 million of those chains were shared by two or more donors. To remove PCR and sequencing errors, raw reads were error-corrected and collapsed into unique sequences using a nearest-neighbor algorithm that merged closely related sequences. Alignment of CDR3 sequences to IMGT reference sequences was used to assign V, D and J gene segments. For a sequence to be retained, a match of at least six nucleotides was required to both a V gene segment and a J gene segment. A rearrangement was called productive if the CDR3 had no stop codons and remained in frame with V and J, and every other rearrangement was called non-productive. CDR3 was defined according to IMGT convention as the region running from the second conserved V-encoded cysteine to the conserved J-encoded phenylalanine. In an earlier analysis of 587 of the donors, sequences lacking an unambiguous match to a single V gene segment were excluded. In an earlier analysis of 587 of the donors, V segments were called functional above 56.7% productive rearrangements and were called segregating when the between-donor standard deviation exceeded 5%. To diagnose cytomegalovirus status from the catalog of TCR beta chain sequences, a statistical classification framework was built. In a later analysis, V and J genes were assigned by comparing TCR nucleotide sequences against IMGT/GENE-DB human TR gene sequences. In a later analysis, CDR3 sequences and most-parsimonious VDJ recombination scenarios were assigned using the TCRdist pipeline. A later analysis defined each TCR beta chain by its CDR3 amino acid sequence plus V-gene family, and excluded reads lacking a unique V-gene family. As a way to deal with suspected cross-contamination and a sequencing artifact, a later analysis dropped 450 to 600 nucleotide sequences that were highly shared and had low generation probability. In a later analysis, a clonal expansion index for each public chain was calculated from normalized within-repertoire ranks of inferred template counts. In a later analysis, generation probabilities were computed with a VDJ recombination model fitted to out-of-frame rearrangements, and the resulting probabilities were checked against IGoR. Hypergeometric tests were used in a later analysis to score TCR-TCR, TCR-HLA and TCR-CMV co-occurrence, with a repertoire-size bias correction applied to the TCR pairs. In a later analysis, false discovery rates were estimated by permuting HLA or CMV assignments 20 times. In a later analysis, co-occurring TCRs were grouped using DBSCAN, and TCRdist sequence similarity was added for clustering within HLA-allele-positive subsets. Repertoires with fewer than 30,000 or more than 120,000 public chains were left out of co-occurrence clustering, as were four to six repertoires with anomalous nucleotide sharing. As stored in TCRdb, this immuneACCESS dataset retains in-frame rearrangements with V and J assigned. A fraction of the clones does not appear; measured against another copy, unresolved V genes explain less than half of the discrepancy, and the remainder lacks a known reason. V and J calls and clone size are copied from that table; D and trimming were computed from the DNA. The sample includes about 130,000 clones, with approximately 68% observed a single time. The ten largest clones capture over 1.5% of the sample.

The rearranged segments are TRBV6-1 and TRBJ2-7, with 10 middle bases fitting TRBD2. Sequencing was done on a sample of PBMCs. This TCR derives from a man aged 25 to 40 in good health and CMV-seropositive. The CDR3 protein: CASSEMWTSGYEQYF. Read as DNA, the sequence is TGTGCCAGCAGTGAAATGTGGACTAGCGGCTACGAGCAGTACTTC.